This is a list of T cell receptor beta chains from one sample in a study of siplizumab effects on memory and regulatory T cells. Using immunoSEQ multiplex PCR, the repertoire was profiled, and TCRdb retains in-frame clones only, with some absent. Altogether over 70,000 clones are present, 95% being singletons, with the ten largest covering approximately 17%. Sequenced material: CD8+ T cells sorted from blood. These receptors were taken from a human donor in good health. CDR3s include the opening cysteine and the closing phenylalanine or tryptophan. Each record gives: clone size, D gene, V gene, J gene, CDR3 protein, CDR3 DNA. The D gene is left open where the match is weak. Size is omitted from some rows. Given values are once, few, many or a class for expanded clones.

clone_size: NA
d_call: NA
v_call: TRBV4-2
j_call: TRBJ2-7
cdr3_aa: CASSQETDRAYEQYF
cdr3_nt: TGTGCCAGCAGCCAAGAAACCGACAGAGCCTACGAGCAGTACTTC

clone_size: NA
d_call: TRBD1
v_call: TRBV11-2
j_call: TRBJ1-2
cdr3_aa: CASWEQGLYGYTF
cdr3_nt: TGTGCCAGCTGGGAACAGGGGCTCTATGGCTACACCTTC

clone_size: NA
d_call: NA
v_call: TRBV27
j_call: TRBJ2-1
cdr3_aa: CASSFLGGNEQFF
cdr3_nt: TGTGCCAGCAGTTTCTTAGGGGGGAATGAGCAGTTCTTC

clone_size: NA
d_call: NA
v_call: TRBV11-2
j_call: TRBJ2-1
cdr3_aa: CASSLVYSGGQGNEQFF
cdr3_nt: TGTGCCAGCAGCTTAGTTTATTCCGGCGGTCAAGGGAATGAGCAGTTCTTC

clone_size: NA
d_call: NA
v_call: TRBV7-9
j_call: TRBJ2-3
cdr3_aa: CASHRDKMLDTQYF
cdr3_nt: TGTGCCAGTCACCGGGACAAGATGTTGGATACGCAGTATTTT

clone_size: NA
d_call: TRBD1
v_call: TRBV5-6
j_call: TRBJ2-1
cdr3_aa: CASSFMGQGLDEQFF
cdr3_nt: TGTGCCAGCAGCTTTATGGGACAGGGGCTAGATGAGCAGTTCTTC

clone_size: NA
d_call: NA
v_call: TRBV4-1
j_call: TRBJ2-7
cdr3_aa: CASSRNRAYEQYF
cdr3_nt: TGCGCCAGCAGCCGCAACAGGGCCTACGAGCAGTACTTC

clone_size: NA
d_call: TRBD1
v_call: TRBV9
j_call: TRBJ2-5
cdr3_aa: CASSVVGQGAEETQYF
cdr3_nt: TGTGCCAGCAGCGTAGTTGGTCAGGGGGCGGAAGAGACCCAGTACTTC

clone_size: NA
d_call: TRBD2
v_call: TRBV28
j_call: TRBJ2-7
cdr3_aa: CASSLKNYSSGRNFFEQYF
cdr3_nt: TGTGCCAGCAGTTTAAAAAACTACTCTAGCGGTAGGAACTTTTTCGAGCAGTACTTC

clone_size: NA
d_call: TRBD2
v_call: TRBV7-8
j_call: TRBJ2-3
cdr3_aa: CASSWTRTSGWADTQYF
cdr3_nt: TGTGCCAGCAGCTGGACCCGGACTAGCGGGTGGGCAGATACGCAGTATTTT

clone_size: NA
d_call: NA
v_call: TRBV7-9
j_call: TRBJ2-6
cdr3_aa: CASSLATSLGSGANVLTF
cdr3_nt: TGTGCCAGCAGCTTAGCCACCTCTCTCGGATCGGGGGCCAACGTCCTGACTTTC

clone_size: NA
d_call: TRBD2
v_call: TRBV6-5
j_call: TRBJ2-1
cdr3_aa: CASRPGTSGNEQFF
cdr3_nt: TGTGCCAGCAGACCCGGGACTAGCGGCAATGAGCAGTTCTTC

clone_size: few
d_call: NA
v_call: TRBV7-9
j_call: TRBJ1-2
cdr3_aa: CASSWGSGYTF
cdr3_nt: TGTGCCAGCAGCTGGGGGAGTGGCTACACCTTC

clone_size: NA
d_call: TRBD1
v_call: TRBV5-6
j_call: TRBJ1-2
cdr3_aa: CASSLGQGPLNYGYTF
cdr3_nt: TGTGCCAGCAGCTTGGGACAGGGGCCTTTAAACTATGGCTACACCTTC

clone_size: NA
d_call: TRBD2
v_call: TRBV25-1
j_call: TRBJ2-7
cdr3_aa: CASSLADFYEQYF
cdr3_nt: TGTGCCAGCAGTCTAGCGGACTTCTACGAGCAGTACTTC

clone_size: NA
d_call: NA
v_call: TRBV5-6
j_call: TRBJ1-2
cdr3_aa: CASTLVGAGGYTF
cdr3_nt: TGTGCCAGCACCTTGGTAGGGGCTGGTGGCTACACCTTC

clone_size: NA
d_call: NA
v_call: TRBV28
j_call: TRBJ1-6
cdr3_aa: CASSLRTIYNSPLHF
cdr3_nt: TGTGCCAGCAGTTTACGGACCATTTATAATTCACCCCTCCACTTT

clone_size: NA
d_call: NA
v_call: TRBV4-1
j_call: TRBJ1-2
cdr3_aa: CASNLSAKRGYGYTF
cdr3_nt: TGCGCCAGCAACCTAAGTGCGAAAAGGGGCTATGGCTACACCTTC

clone_size: NA
d_call: NA
v_call: TRBV7-7
j_call: TRBJ2-7
cdr3_aa: CASSPGRGSPYEQYF
cdr3_nt: TGTGCTAGCAGCCCAGGACGGGGCTCACCCTACGAGCAGTACTTC

clone_size: once
d_call: TRBD1
v_call: TRBV27
j_call: TRBJ1-2
cdr3_aa: CASSSTLGQGANYGYTF
cdr3_nt: TGTGCCAGCAGTTCTACCCTGGGACAGGGGGCGAACTATGGCTACACCTTC

clone_size: NA
d_call: NA
v_call: TRBV28
j_call: TRBJ2-7
cdr3_aa: CASSTQGLYPLYEQYF
cdr3_nt: TGTGCCAGCAGCACACAGGGACTATACCCTCTCTACGAGCAGTACTTC

clone_size: NA
d_call: TRBD2
v_call: TRBV7-9
j_call: TRBJ2-1
cdr3_aa: CASKLAGGYNEQFF
cdr3_nt: TGTGCCAGCAAGCTAGCGGGAGGGTACAATGAGCAGTTCTTC

clone_size: NA
d_call: TRBD1
v_call: TRBV11-2
j_call: TRBJ1-5
cdr3_aa: CASSSTDREGMPQHF
cdr3_nt: TGTGCCAGCAGCTCCACGGACAGGGAAGGAATGCCCCAGCATTTT

clone_size: NA
d_call: TRBD2
v_call: TRBV7-9
j_call: TRBJ2-7
cdr3_aa: CASSFAGGPGEQYF
cdr3_nt: TGTGCCAGCAGCTTTGCGGGAGGGCCGGGCGAGCAGTACTTC

clone_size: NA
d_call: NA
v_call: TRBV5-1
j_call: TRBJ1-5
cdr3_aa: CASSLAWGDQPQHF
cdr3_nt: TGCGCCAGCAGCTTAGCCTGGGGGGATCAGCCCCAGCATTTT

clone_size: NA
d_call: TRBD1
v_call: TRBV5-6
j_call: TRBJ2-3
cdr3_aa: CASSVAVRTGSTDTQYF
cdr3_nt: TGTGCCAGCAGCGTGGCTGTCAGGACAGGGTCCACAGATACGCAGTATTTT

clone_size: NA
d_call: NA
v_call: TRBV2
j_call: TRBJ2-7
cdr3_aa: CATTEGQHSTYEQYF
cdr3_nt: TGTGCCACCACGGAGGGACAGCACTCAACCTACGAGCAGTACTTC

clone_size: once
d_call: NA
v_call: TRBV15
j_call: TRBJ2-1
cdr3_aa: CATSRDIRVVDITYNEQFF
cdr3_nt: TGTGCCACCAGCAGAGATATAAGAGTTGTGGACATAACCTACAATGAGCAGTTCTTC

clone_size: few
d_call: NA
v_call: TRBV19
j_call: TRBJ2-1
cdr3_aa: CASSTLAEPYNEQFF
cdr3_nt: TGTGCCAGTAGTACCTTAGCGGAGCCTTACAATGAGCAGTTCTTC

clone_size: NA
d_call: TRBD2
v_call: TRBV4-1
j_call: TRBJ2-1
cdr3_aa: CASSRNLAGYNEQFF
cdr3_nt: TGCGCCAGCAGCCGGAATCTAGCGGGGTACAATGAGCAGTTCTTC

clone_size: once
d_call: NA
v_call: TRBV6-1
j_call: TRBJ1-2
cdr3_aa: CASSEERGYGYTF
cdr3_nt: TGTGCCAGCAGTGAAGAACGGGGGTATGGCTACACCTTC

clone_size: NA
d_call: NA
v_call: TRBV27
j_call: TRBJ1-5
cdr3_aa: CASSLRGLAQPQHF
cdr3_nt: TGTGCCAGCAGTCTCAGGGGTTTAGCCCAGCCCCAGCATTTT

clone_size: NA
d_call: TRBD2
v_call: TRBV30
j_call: TRBJ2-3
cdr3_aa: CAWSTGTSGRGDTQYF
cdr3_nt: TGTGCCTGGAGTACTGGGACTAGCGGAAGGGGGGATACGCAGTATTTT

clone_size: NA
d_call: NA
v_call: TRBV19
j_call: TRBJ2-1
cdr3_aa: CASSIDLARKYNEQFF
cdr3_nt: TGTGCCAGTAGTATAGATCTAGCGAGAAAGTACAATGAGCAGTTCTTC

clone_size: NA
d_call: NA
v_call: TRBV27
j_call: TRBJ1-1
cdr3_aa: CASGKGNTEAFF
cdr3_nt: TGTGCCAGCGGTAAGGGGAACACTGAAGCTTTCTTT

clone_size: NA
d_call: NA
v_call: TRBV6-5
j_call: TRBJ1-1
cdr3_aa: CASSYSRSLNTEAFF
cdr3_nt: TGTGCCAGCAGTTACTCCAGGAGCTTGAACACTGAAGCTTTCTTT

clone_size: NA
d_call: TRBD2
v_call: TRBV7-9
j_call: TRBJ2-1
cdr3_aa: CASSLDVGRLASYNEQFF
cdr3_nt: TGTGCCAGCAGCTTAGATGTGGGGCGACTAGCTTCCTACAATGAGCAGTTCTTC

clone_size: NA
d_call: NA
v_call: TRBV7-6
j_call: TRBJ1-4
cdr3_aa: CASSPLGSEKLFF
cdr3_nt: TGTGCCAGCAGCCCCCTGGGGAGTGAAAAACTGTTTTTT

clone_size: NA
d_call: TRBD1
v_call: TRBV2
j_call: TRBJ2-7
cdr3_aa: CASREDGQGTYEQYF
cdr3_nt: TGTGCCAGCAGGGAAGACGGACAGGGGACCTACGAGCAGTACTTC

clone_size: NA
d_call: TRBD2
v_call: TRBV19
j_call: TRBJ2-5
cdr3_aa: CASSIGLAGSFETQYF
cdr3_nt: TGTGCCAGTAGTATAGGTCTAGCGGGGTCCTTTGAGACCCAGTACTTC

clone_size: NA
d_call: NA
v_call: TRBV19
j_call: TRBJ1-4
cdr3_aa: CASIRSNQGEKLFF
cdr3_nt: TGTGCCAGTATTCGGTCCAACCAAGGGGAAAAACTGTTTTTT

clone_size: NA
d_call: TRBD2
v_call: TRBV12-5
j_call: TRBJ2-3
cdr3_aa: CASGSPLAGEGDTQYF
cdr3_nt: TGTGCTAGTGGTTCCCCACTAGCGGGTGAGGGAGATACGCAGTATTTT

clone_size: NA
d_call: NA
v_call: TRBV4-1
j_call: TRBJ2-3
cdr3_aa: CASSRDEQRWGADTQYF
cdr3_nt: TGCGCCAGCAGCCGGGATGAACAACGGTGGGGGGCAGATACGCAGTATTTT

clone_size: once
d_call: NA
v_call: TRBV6-6
j_call: TRBJ2-2
cdr3_aa: CASSTSATGELFF
cdr3_nt: TGTGCCAGCAGTACTTCAGCCACCGGGGAGCTGTTTTTT

clone_size: NA
d_call: NA
v_call: TRBV7-8
j_call: TRBJ1-5
cdr3_aa: CASSLEGVGNQPQHF
cdr3_nt: TGTGCCAGCAGCTTGGAGGGAGTTGGCAATCAGCCCCAGCATTTT

clone_size: NA
d_call: TRBD1
v_call: TRBV5-4
j_call: TRBJ2-5
cdr3_aa: CASSLLGQGEETQYF
cdr3_nt: TGTGCCAGCAGCTTGTTAGGACAGGGCGAAGAGACCCAGTACTTC

clone_size: once
d_call: TRBD2
v_call: TRBV19
j_call: TRBJ2-7
cdr3_aa: CASSPQRDYEQYF
cdr3_nt: TGTGCCAGTAGTCCACAGCGGGACTACGAGCAGTACTTC

clone_size: NA
d_call: NA
v_call: TRBV29-1
j_call: TRBJ1-2
cdr3_aa: CSVEDQGEAYGYTF
cdr3_nt: TGCAGCGTTGAGGATCAGGGTGAGGCGTATGGCTACACCTTC

clone_size: once
d_call: TRBD1
v_call: TRBV5-1
j_call: TRBJ1-3
cdr3_aa: CASSLAPGGKANTIYF
cdr3_nt: TGCGCCAGCAGCTTGGCCCCAGGGGGTAAAGCCAACACCATATATTTT

clone_size: NA
d_call: NA
v_call: TRBV14
j_call: TRBJ2-5
cdr3_aa: CASSQAVTRLETQYF
cdr3_nt: TGTGCCAGCAGCCAAGCTGTTACCAGGCTGGAGACCCAGTACTTC

clone_size: NA
d_call: NA
v_call: TRBV19
j_call: TRBJ1-5
cdr3_aa: CASSILQGYSNQPQHF
cdr3_nt: TGTGCCAGTAGTATTCTCCAGGGGTATAGCAATCAGCCCCAGCATTTT

clone_size: NA
d_call: TRBD2
v_call: TRBV7-9
j_call: TRBJ2-1
cdr3_aa: CASSPRGRAGDNEQFF
cdr3_nt: TGTGCCAGCAGCCCTAGAGGCAGGGCGGGGGACAATGAGCAGTTCTTC